This TCR beta chain was retrieved from a study of control samples from healthy donors and cancer patients. V gave up 0 bases and J gave up 4 bases, with 10 bases separating them. CDR3 length equals 15 residues. CDR1 SGHDN and CDR2 FVKESK come from the germline V gene. Assay used: immunoSEQ multiplex PCR; TCRdb lists only in-frame clones, some missing. Of 100,000 to 150,000 clones in the sample, roughly nine tenths were seen once. The sample consisted of blood. The rearrangement links TRBV14 to TRBJ2-1; no firm D call. This receptor was taken from a man between 18 and 35 years old in good health. The CDR3 DNA reads TGTGCCAGCAGCCAAGAAATCTCATCTTACAATGAGCAGTTCTTC. Amino acid sequence: CASSQEISSYNEQFF.